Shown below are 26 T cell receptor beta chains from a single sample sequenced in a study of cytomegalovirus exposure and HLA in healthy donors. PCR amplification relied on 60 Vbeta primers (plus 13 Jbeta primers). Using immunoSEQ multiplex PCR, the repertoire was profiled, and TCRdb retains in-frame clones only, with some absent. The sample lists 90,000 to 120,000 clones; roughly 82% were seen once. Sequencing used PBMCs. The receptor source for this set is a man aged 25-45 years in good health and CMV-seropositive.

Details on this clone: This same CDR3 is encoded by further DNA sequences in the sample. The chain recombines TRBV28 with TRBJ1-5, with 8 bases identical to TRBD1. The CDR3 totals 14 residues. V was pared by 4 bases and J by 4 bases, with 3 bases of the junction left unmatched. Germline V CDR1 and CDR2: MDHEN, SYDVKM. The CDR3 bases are TGTGCCAGCAGTTCAGGGGGCTCGAATCAGCCCCAGCATTTT. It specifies CASSSGGSNQPQHF. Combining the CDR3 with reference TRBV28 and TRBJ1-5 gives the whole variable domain DVKVTQSSRYLVKRTGEKVFLECVQDMDHENMFWYRQDPGLGLRLIYFSYDVKMKEKGDIPEGYSVSREKKERFSLILESASTNQTSMYLCASSSGGSNQPQHFGDGTRLSIL.

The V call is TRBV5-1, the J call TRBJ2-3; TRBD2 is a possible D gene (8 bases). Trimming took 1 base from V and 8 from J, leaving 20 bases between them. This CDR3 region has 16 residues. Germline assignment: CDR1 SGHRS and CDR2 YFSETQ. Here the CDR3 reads CASSLSSGGSGGTQYF. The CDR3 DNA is TGCGCCAGCAGCTTGTCAAGCGGGGGATCAGGGGGTACGCAGTATTTT.

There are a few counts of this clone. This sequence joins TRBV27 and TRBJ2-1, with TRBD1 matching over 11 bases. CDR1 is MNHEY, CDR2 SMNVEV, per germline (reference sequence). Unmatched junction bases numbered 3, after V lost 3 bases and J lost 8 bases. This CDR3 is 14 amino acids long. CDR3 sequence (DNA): TGTGCCAGCAGTTTGGGACAGGGGGTACATGAGCAGTTCTTC. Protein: CASSLGQGVHEQFF.

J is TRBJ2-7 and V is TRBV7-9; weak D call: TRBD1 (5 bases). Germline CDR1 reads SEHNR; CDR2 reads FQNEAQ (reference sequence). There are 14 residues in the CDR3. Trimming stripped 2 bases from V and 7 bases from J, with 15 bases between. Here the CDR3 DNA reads TGTGCCAGCAGCTTAAGGCAGGGTTCTTGGGAGCAGTACTTC. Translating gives CASSLRQGSWEQYF. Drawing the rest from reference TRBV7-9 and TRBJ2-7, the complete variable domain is DTGVSQNPRHKITKRGQNVTFRCDPISEHNRLYWYRQTLGQGPEFLTYFQNEAQLEKSRLLSDRFSAERPKGSFSTLEIQRTEQGDSAMYLCASSLRQGSWEQYFGPGTRLTVT.

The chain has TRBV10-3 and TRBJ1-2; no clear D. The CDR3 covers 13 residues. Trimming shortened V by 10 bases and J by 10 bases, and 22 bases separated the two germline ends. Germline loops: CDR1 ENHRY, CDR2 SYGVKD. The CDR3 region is CATQASSLVFYTF. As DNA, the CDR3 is TGTGCCACCCAGGCGTCATCCCTCGTATTCTACACCTTC.

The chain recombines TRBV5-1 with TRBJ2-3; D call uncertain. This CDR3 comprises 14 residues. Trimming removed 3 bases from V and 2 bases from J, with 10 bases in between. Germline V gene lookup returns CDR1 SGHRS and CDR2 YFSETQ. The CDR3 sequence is CASSSTAHTDTQYF. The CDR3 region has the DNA TGCGCCAGCAGCTCGACTGCTCACACAGATACGCAGTATTTT.

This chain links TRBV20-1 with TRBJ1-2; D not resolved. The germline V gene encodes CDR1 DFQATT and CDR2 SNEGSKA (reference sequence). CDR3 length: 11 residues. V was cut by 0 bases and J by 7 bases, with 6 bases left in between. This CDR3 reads CSAREPGGYTF. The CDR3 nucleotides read TGCAGTGCTAGAGAACCGGGTGGCTACACCTTC.

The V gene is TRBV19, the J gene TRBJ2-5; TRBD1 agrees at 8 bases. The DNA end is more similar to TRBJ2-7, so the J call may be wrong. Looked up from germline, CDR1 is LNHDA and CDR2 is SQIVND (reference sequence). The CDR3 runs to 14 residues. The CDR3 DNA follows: TGTGCCAGTAGTATAGGGACAGGGCATCGCGAGCAGTACTTC. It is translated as CASSIGTGHREQYF.

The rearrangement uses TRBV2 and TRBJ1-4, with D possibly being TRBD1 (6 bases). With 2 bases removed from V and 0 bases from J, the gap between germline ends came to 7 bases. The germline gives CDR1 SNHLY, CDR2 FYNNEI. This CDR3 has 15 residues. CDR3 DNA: TGTGCCAGCAGTGAACAGGGGACAACTAATGAAAAACTGTTTTTT. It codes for CASSEQGTTNEKLFF. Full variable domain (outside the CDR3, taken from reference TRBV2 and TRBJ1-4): EPEVTQTPSHQVTQMGQEVILRCVPISNHLYFYWYRQILGQKVEFLVSFYNNEISEKSEIFDDQFSVERPDGSNFTLKIRSTKLEDSAMYFCASSEQGTTNEKLFFGSGTQLSVL.

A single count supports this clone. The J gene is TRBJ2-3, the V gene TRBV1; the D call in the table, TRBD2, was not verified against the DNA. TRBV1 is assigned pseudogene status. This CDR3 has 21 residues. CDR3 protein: CTSSQEPGLAGGLWVGDTQYF. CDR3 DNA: TGCACCAGCAGCCAAGAACCGGGACTAGCGGGGGGGCTTTGGGTTGGAGATACGCAGTATTTT.

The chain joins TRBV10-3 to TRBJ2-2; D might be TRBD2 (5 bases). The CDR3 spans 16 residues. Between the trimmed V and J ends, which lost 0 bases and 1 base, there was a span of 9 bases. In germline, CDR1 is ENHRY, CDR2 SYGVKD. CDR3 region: CAISESNGLNTGELFF. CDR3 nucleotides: TGTGCCATCAGTGAGTCCAATGGACTGAACACCGGGGAGCTGTTTTTT.

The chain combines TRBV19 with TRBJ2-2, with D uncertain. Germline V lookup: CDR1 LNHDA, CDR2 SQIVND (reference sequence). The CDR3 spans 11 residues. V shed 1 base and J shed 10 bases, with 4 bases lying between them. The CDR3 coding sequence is TGTGCCAGTAGTATAGGGCCGGAGCTGTTTTTT. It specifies CASSIGPELFF.

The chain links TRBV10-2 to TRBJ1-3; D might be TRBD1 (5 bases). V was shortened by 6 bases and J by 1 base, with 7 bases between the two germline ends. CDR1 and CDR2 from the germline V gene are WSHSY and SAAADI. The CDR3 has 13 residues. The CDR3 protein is CASRDSSGNTIYF. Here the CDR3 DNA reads TGCGCCAGCAGAGACAGTTCTGGAAACACCATATATTTT.

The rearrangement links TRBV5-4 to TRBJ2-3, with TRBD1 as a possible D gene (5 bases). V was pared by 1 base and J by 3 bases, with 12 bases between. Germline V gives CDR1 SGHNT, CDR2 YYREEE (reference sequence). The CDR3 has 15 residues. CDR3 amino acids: CASSLSWGATDTQYF. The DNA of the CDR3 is TGTGCCAGCAGCTTGTCTTGGGGCGCGACAGATACGCAGTATTTT. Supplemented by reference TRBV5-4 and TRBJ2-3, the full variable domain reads ETGVTQSPTHLIKTRGQQVTLRCSSQSGHNTVSWYQQALGQGPQFIFQYYREEENGRGNFPPRFSGLQFPNYSSELNVNALELDDSALYLCASSLSWGATDTQYFGPGTRLTVL.

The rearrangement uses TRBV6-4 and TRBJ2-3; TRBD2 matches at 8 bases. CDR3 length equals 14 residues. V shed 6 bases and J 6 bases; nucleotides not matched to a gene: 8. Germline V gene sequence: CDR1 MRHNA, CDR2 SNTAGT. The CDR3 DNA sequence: TGTGCCAGCAGCGCGGGGGGCCATTGGGATACGCAGTATTTT. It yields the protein CASSAGGHWDTQYF.

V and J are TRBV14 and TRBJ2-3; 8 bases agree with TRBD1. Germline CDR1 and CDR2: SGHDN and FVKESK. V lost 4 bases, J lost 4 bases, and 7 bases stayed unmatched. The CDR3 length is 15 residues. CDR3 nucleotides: TGTGCCAGCAGCCGGGAAGACAGGGGTTCAGATACGCAGTATTTT. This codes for CASSREDRGSDTQYF.

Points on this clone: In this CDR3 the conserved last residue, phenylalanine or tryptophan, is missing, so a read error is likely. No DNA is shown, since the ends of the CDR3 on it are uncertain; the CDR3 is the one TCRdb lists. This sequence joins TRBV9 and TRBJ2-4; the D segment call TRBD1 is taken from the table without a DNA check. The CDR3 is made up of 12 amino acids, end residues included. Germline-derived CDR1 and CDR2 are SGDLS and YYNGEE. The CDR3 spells CASSGGDRPQLV.

The CDR3: CASSPGLAILGEQFF. The CDR3 DNA is TGTGCCAGCAGCCCGGGACTAGCGATCCTCGGGGAGCAGTTCTTC. J is TRBJ2-1 and V is TRBV11-3, with 10 bases aligning to TRBD2. CDR1 and CDR2 (germline): SGHNT, YENEEA. V lost 5 bases, J lost 10 bases, and 11 bases stayed unmatched. CDR3 length: 15 amino acids.

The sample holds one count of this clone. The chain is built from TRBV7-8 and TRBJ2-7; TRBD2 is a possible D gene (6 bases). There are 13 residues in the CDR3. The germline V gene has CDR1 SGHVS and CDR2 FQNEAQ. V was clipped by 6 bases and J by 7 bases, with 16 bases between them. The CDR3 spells CASSRGMGWEQYF. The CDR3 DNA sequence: TGTGCCAGCAGTCGCGGGATGGGGTGGGAGCAGTACTTC.

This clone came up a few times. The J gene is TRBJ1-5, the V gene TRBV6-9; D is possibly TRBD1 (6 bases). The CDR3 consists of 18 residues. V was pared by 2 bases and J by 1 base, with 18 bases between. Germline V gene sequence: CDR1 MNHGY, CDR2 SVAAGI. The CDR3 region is CASSYPTGSQKSNQPQHF. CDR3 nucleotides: TGTGCCAGCAGTTATCCCACAGGGTCACAGAAAAGCAATCAGCCCCAGCATTTT.

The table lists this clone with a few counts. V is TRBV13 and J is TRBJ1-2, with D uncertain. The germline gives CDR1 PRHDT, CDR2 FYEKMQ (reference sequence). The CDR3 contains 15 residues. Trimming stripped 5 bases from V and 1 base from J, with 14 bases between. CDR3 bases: TGTGCCAGCAGCCCCAGGATGAGGGATAACTATGGCTACACCTTC. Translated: CASSPRMRDNYGYTF.

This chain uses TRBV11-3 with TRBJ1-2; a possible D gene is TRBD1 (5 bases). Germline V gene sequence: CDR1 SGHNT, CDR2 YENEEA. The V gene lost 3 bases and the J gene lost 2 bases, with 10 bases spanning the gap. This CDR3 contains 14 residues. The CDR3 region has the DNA TGTGCCAGCAGCTTCCAGGGAGGGAACTATGGCTACACCTTC. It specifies CASSFQGGNYGYTF.

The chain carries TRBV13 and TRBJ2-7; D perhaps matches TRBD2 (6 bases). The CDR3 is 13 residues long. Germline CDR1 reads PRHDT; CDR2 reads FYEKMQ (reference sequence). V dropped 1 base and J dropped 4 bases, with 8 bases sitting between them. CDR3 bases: TGTGCCAGCAGCTTAGCGGGGGTATACGAGCAGTACTTC. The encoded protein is CASSLAGVYEQYF. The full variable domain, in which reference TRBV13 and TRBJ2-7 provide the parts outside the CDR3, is AAGVIQSPRHLIKEKRETATLKCYPIPRHDTVYWYQQGPGQDPQFLISFYEKMQSDKGSIPDRFSAQQFSDYHSELNMSSLELGDSALYFCASSLAGVYEQYFGPGTRLTVT.

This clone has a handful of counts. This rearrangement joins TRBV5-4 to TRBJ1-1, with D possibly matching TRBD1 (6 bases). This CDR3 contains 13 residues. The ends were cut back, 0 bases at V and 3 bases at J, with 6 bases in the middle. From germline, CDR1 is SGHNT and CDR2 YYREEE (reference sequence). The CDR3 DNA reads TGTGCCAGCAGCTTGGACAGGGACACTGAAGCTTTCTTT. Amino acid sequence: CASSLDRDTEAFF.

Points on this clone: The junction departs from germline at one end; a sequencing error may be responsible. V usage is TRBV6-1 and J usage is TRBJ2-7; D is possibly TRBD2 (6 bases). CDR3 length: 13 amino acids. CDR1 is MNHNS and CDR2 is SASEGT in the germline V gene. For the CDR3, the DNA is TGTGCCAGCGGTGAACGGGGGACCTACGAGCAGTACTTC. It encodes CASGERGTYEQYF.

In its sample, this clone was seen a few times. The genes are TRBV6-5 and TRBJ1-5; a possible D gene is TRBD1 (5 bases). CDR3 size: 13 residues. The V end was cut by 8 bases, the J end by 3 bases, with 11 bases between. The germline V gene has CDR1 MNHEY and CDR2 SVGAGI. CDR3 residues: CASHQQVNQPQHF. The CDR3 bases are TGTGCCAGCCACCAACAGGTCAATCAGCCCCAGCATTTT.